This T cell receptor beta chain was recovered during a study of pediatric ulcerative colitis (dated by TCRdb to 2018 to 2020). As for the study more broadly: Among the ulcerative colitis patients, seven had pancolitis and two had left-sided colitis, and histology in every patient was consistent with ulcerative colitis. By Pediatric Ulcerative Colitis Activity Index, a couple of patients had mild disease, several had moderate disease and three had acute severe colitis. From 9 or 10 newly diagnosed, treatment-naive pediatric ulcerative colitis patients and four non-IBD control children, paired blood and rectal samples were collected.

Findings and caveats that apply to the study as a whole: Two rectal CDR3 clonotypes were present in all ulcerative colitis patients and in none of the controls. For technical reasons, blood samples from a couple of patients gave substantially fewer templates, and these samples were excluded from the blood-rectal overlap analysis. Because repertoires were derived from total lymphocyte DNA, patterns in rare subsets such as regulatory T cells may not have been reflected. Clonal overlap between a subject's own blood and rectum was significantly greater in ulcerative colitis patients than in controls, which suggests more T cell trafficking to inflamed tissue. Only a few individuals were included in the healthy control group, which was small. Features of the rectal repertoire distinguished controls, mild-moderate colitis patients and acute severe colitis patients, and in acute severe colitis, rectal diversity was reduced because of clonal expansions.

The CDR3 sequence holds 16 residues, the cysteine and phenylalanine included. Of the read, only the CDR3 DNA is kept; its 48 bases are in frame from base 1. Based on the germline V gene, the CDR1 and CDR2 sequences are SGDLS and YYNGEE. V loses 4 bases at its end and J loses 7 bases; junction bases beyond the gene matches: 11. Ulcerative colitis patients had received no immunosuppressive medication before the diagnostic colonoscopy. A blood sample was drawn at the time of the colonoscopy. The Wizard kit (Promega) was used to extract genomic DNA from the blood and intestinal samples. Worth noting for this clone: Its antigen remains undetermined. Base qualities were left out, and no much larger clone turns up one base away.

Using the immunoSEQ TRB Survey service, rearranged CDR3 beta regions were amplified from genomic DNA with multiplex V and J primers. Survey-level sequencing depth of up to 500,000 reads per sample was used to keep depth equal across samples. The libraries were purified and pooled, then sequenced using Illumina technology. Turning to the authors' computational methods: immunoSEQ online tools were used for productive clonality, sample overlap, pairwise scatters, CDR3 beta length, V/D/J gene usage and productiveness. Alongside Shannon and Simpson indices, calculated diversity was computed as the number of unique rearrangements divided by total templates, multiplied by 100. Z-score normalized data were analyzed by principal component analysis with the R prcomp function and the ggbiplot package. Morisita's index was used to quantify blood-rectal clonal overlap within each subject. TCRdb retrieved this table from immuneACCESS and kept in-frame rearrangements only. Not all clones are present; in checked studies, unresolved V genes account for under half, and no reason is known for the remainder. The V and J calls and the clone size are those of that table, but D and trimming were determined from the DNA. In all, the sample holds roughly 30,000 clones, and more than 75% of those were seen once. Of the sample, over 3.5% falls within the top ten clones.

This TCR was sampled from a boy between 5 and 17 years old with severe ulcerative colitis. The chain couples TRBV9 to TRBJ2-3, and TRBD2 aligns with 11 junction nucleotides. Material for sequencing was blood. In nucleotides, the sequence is TGTGCCAGCAGCCCAGGGGGACTAGCGGCCCCGCATACGCAGTATTTT. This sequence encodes CASSPGGLAAPHTQYF.